Included here is one T cell receptor beta chain sequence, with context. No cognate antigen has been identified for it. Base-call qualities are not available, and no considerably larger clone is one nucleotide away. These data are taken from a study of T-cell reconstitution after alpha-beta-depleted transplantation in children listed by TCRdb under 2016. Describing the broader study: Using TCR repertoire profiling, the study quantitatively followed how T-cell immune reconstitution unfolded in children after TCRalphabeta/CD19-depleted allogeneic hematopoietic cell transplantation.

Receptors were amplified or captured by PCR. Sequencing instrument: Illumina HiSeq 2500. Molecular barcoding was employed in the preparation of TCR libraries, with unique molecular identifiers being used to normalize TCRbeta repertoire quantification. TCRdb reworked the public reads: Q25 trimming with fastp, MiXCR clone assembly, productive beta chains retained. Each entry is one CDR3 protein sequence, shown with its most common DNA and genes. Here the sample has roughly 490,000 distinct CDR3 sequences; more than 9.5% occur a single time. The ten largest clones take up around 15% of the sample. Study-level results and caveats: In some patients, high TCRbeta diversity at day 60 was attributed to recipient T cells and intrathymic progenitors that had survived conditioning. Hyperexpanded clone frequencies declined over subsequent months; after one year, T-cell counts and TCRbeta diversity were mostly attributed to newly produced T cells. The apparently early alphabetaT-cell count recovery about two months after transplant was reportedly dependent on only several hundred rapidly expanded clones derived from non-depleted graft cells.

CDR1 and CDR2 are drawn from the germline V gene: MNHNS, SASEGT. V lost 6 bases and J lost 4 bases, and the count of bases not matched to a germline gene is 10. The CDR3 contains 16 residues, cysteine and phenylalanine counted. The read is trimmed to its CDR3 DNA, 48 bases read in frame from base 1. The treatment or condition label here, explained by the study, means: allogeneic hematopoietic cell transplantation with graft depleted of TCRalphabeta T cells and CD19 B cells. The transplant recipients were children given TCRalphabeta/CD19-depleted allogeneic hematopoietic cell grafts. The sample in question was PBMCs, mostly from graft donor cells, obtained 180 days after TCRalphabeta/CD19-depleted stem cell transplant. This sequence was found in a female patient aged 2 to 10 who had a stem cell transplant for aplastic anemia, so the T cells may come from the graft donor. Here the chain combines TRBV6-1 and TRBJ2-7, and 12 junctional nucleotides match TRBD2. The nucleotide sequence reads TGTGCCAGCAGGGGTTCTAGCGGGAGGGCCTTGTACGAGCAGTACTTC. Translation gives CASRGSSGRALYEQYF.